These T cell receptor beta chains were read from a single sample in a study of immune characterization of retroperitoneal liposarcoma. TCRdb processed the PCR reads anew with MiXCR; each CDR3 protein has one entry. Among about 2,100 distinct CDR3 sequences, 25% to 35% were seen once, and the ten largest hold about a sixth. The sample taken for sequencing was tumor tissue. These receptors were collected from a female donor with retroperitoneal liposarcoma. The CDR3 runs from the conserved cysteine through the conserved F or W. The order of the fields is V gene, J gene, CDR3 protein.

TRBV4-1	TRBJ2-3	CASSAEGVSSSSDTQYF